Below, 15 T cell receptor beta chains from the same sample are listed, as sequenced in a study of cytomegalovirus exposure and HLA in healthy donors. The PCR was carried out with 60 Vbeta primers and 13 Jbeta primers. Generated by immunoSEQ multiplex PCR, the TCRdb table keeps only in-frame clones and is missing some. The table lists some 130,000 clones, 65% to 80% of them singletons, with about 2.9% in the top ten. The sequenced material came from PBMCs. The receptors derive from a man in his forties or fifties in good health and CMV-seronegative.

This chain joins TRBV5-1 and TRBJ1-2; no clear D gene. Germline-derived CDR1 and CDR2 are SGHRS and YFSETQ. The V end was cut by 0 bases, the J end by 3 bases, with 9 bases between. The CDR3 covers 14 residues. For the CDR3, the DNA is TGCGCCAGCAGCTTGGACAATAATGACTATGGCTACACCTTC. Residues: CASSLDNNDYGYTF.

The chain couples TRBV20-1 to TRBJ2-4; D may be TRBD1 (6 bases). Trimming pared 5 bases from V and 8 bases from J, leaving 10 bases between. The CDR3 consists of 11 residues. Germline V lookup: CDR1 DFQATT, CDR2 SNEGSKA (reference sequence). CDR3 DNA sequence: TGCAGTGCTCTCAGGGGAGACATTCAGTACTTC. Residues: CSALRGDIQYF.

The sample holds a few counts of this clone. The rearrangement uses TRBV6-6 and TRBJ1-2; D might be TRBD1 (6 bases). V gave up 4 bases and J gave up 5 bases, with 17 bases separating them. From germline, CDR1 is MNHNY and CDR2 SVGAGI (reference sequence). This CDR3 region has 15 residues. CDR3 coding DNA: TGTGCCAGCAGTTCCCCCGGGACACCCCCTTATGGCTACACCTTC. This encodes CASSSPGTPPYGYTF.

The chain links TRBV7-9 to TRBJ1-5; D gene uncertain. The germline V gene encodes CDR1 SEHNR and CDR2 FQNEAQ (reference sequence). Trimming cost V 0 bases and J 0 bases, with 6 bases left between them. The CDR3 consists of 15 residues. For the CDR3, the DNA is TGTGCCAGCAGCTTAGCGGCAAATAGCAATCAGCCCCAGCATTTT. Protein: CASSLAANSNQPQHF.

This clone has only a few counts. The chain combines TRBV6-1 with TRBJ1-2, with D hard to call. Germline loops: CDR1 MNHNS, CDR2 SASEGT. The CDR3 covers 12 residues. V lost 4 bases and J lost 4, with 7 bases in between. The CDR3 here is CASSGATYGYTF. DNA for the CDR3: TGTGCCAGCAGTGGGGCGACCTATGGCTACACCTTC.

The gene calls are TRBV5-4 and TRBJ1-2, with D perhaps matching TRBD1 (6 bases). The CDR3 consists of 13 residues. The V and J ends lost 5 bases and 0 bases respectively, with 8 bases between them. Per the germline V gene, CDR1 is SGHNT and CDR2 is YYREEE (reference sequence). The CDR3 reads CASSDRTNYGYTF. Written as DNA, the CDR3 is TGTGCCAGCAGTGACAGGACTAACTATGGCTACACCTTC. Looking up the rest from reference TRBV5-4 and TRBJ1-2 gives the full variable domain: ETGVTQSPTHLIKTRGQQVTLRCSSQSGHNTVSWYQQALGQGPQFIFQYYREEENGRGNFPPRFSGLQFPNYSSELNVNALELDDSALYLCASSDRTNYGYTFGSGTRLTVV.

This chain links TRBV19 with TRBJ1-5; 7 positions agree with TRBD1. J was trimmed by 3 bases and V by 7 bases; bases with no gene match: 18. The CDR3 extends over 18 amino acids. Germline V gene data show CDR1 as LNHDA and CDR2 as SQIVND (reference sequence). CDR3: CASTQGGTRYPVNQPQHF. Written as DNA, the CDR3 is TGTGCCAGTACCCAGGGGGGCACTAGGTATCCAGTCAATCAGCCCCAGCATTTT. Together with reference TRBV19 and TRBJ1-5, the CDR3 gives the full variable domain: DGGITQSPKYLFRKEGQNVTLSCEQNLNHDAMYWYRQDPGQGLRLIYYSQIVNDFQKGDIAEGYSVSREKKESFPLTVTSAQKNPTAFYLCASTQGGTRYPVNQPQHFGDGTRLSIL.

The rearrangement uses TRBV5-1 and TRBJ2-5; tentatively, D is TRBD1 (6 bases). Looked up from germline, CDR1 is SGHRS and CDR2 is YFSETQ. The CDR3 consists of 16 residues. The V and J ends lost 0 bases and 0 bases respectively, with 12 bases between them. As DNA, the CDR3 is TGCGCCAGCAGCTTGGGGGGGCAGGCGAACCAAGAGACCCAGTACTTC. Its translation: CASSLGGQANQETQYF.

The chain links TRBV5-1 to TRBJ2-2; 7 bases are shared with TRBD1. CDR1 and CDR2 (germline): SGHRS, YFSETQ. Losses at the gene ends were 4 bases for V and 2 bases for J; bases not matched to a gene: 5. The length of the CDR3 is 15 residues. The CDR3 DNA reads as TGCGCCAGCAGCCGGACAGGAGTCAACACCGGGGAGCTGTTTTTT. Translated: CASSRTGVNTGELFF.

CDR3 DNA: TGTGCCAGTAGTTTCTCGGCAGGAAATTCCTACGAGCAGTACTTC. Translated, it gives CASSFSAGNSYEQYF. This chain links TRBV19 with TRBJ2-7; D remains unclear. Per germline, CDR1 LNHDA and CDR2 SQIVND (reference sequence). The length of the CDR3 is 15 residues. Trimming took off 5 bases at V and 1 base at J, with 15 bases between the two ends.

The rearrangement links TRBV5-4 to TRBJ2-5; TRBD2 is a possible D gene (6 bases). The CDR3 is 14 amino acids. Per the germline V gene, CDR1 is SGHNT and CDR2 is YYREEE (reference sequence). The V gene lost 3 bases and the J gene lost 5 bases, with 14 bases spanning the gap. CDR3: CASSSRGPGETQYF. The CDR3, as DNA: TGTGCCAGCAGCTCGCGGGGCCCGGGGGAGACCCAGTACTTC.

The V and J genes are TRBV19 and TRBJ2-1; TRBD1 matches 7 bases. CDR1 and CDR2 (germline): LNHDA, SQIVND (reference sequence). The trim removed 9 bases at V and 10 bases at J, leaving 6 bases unmatched. The CDR3 length is 11 residues. CDR3 loop: CASRTGTEQFF. CDR3 coding DNA: TGTGCCAGCCGGACAGGAACCGAGCAGTTCTTC.

The V call is TRBV5-1, the J call TRBJ1-4; 7 bases are shared with TRBD1. Trimming cost V 4 bases and J 7 bases; bases outside gene matches: 10. This CDR3 comprises 15 residues. The germline CDR1 and CDR2 sequences are SGHRS and YFSETQ. CDR3 residues: CASSPKGTESEKLFF. The CDR3 bases are TGCGCCAGCAGCCCTAAAGGGACAGAGAGTGAAAAACTGTTTTTT.

The chain has TRBV7-2 and TRBJ1-1; D is ambiguous. Per germline, CDR1 SGHTA and CDR2 FQGNSA. This CDR3 region has 15 residues. V lost 5 bases to trimming and J lost 1 base, with 14 bases between them. CDR3: CASSPTPRANTEAFF. In DNA form, the CDR3 reads TGTGCCAGCAGCCCAACCCCCCGAGCGAACACTGAAGCTTTCTTT.

This chain joins TRBV5-1 and TRBJ2-3; TRBD1 is a possible D gene (7 bases). Per germline, CDR1 SGHRS and CDR2 YFSETQ. The V end was cut by 0 bases, the J end by 3 bases, with 11 bases between. The CDR3 length is 15 residues. For the CDR3, the DNA is TGCGCCAGCAGCTTGGCCCCAGGGGGGACAGATACGCAGTATTTT. It codes for CASSLAPGGTDTQYF. The whole variable domain, filled in from reference TRBV5-1 and TRBJ2-3, reads KAGVTQTPRYLIKTRGQQVTLSCSPISGHRSVSWYQQTPGQGLQFLFEYFSETQRNKGNFPGRFSGRQFSNSRSEMNVSTLELGDSALYLCASSLAPGGTDTQYFGPGTRLTVL.